The 9 T cell receptor beta chains given below trace back to one sample, sequenced in a study of T cell changes during pregnancy in multiple sclerosis. Libraries were prepared by immunoSEQ multiplex PCR; TCRdb keeps only in-frame clonotypes and omits some of them. The sample records some 9,100 clones, around 86% being singletons. Sequenced material: CD8+ T cells from peripheral blood mononuclear cells, taken in the first trimester of pregnancy. The source is a female donor in good health, enrolled as a control in a pregnancy study.

The genes are TRBV15 and TRBJ1-2, with 9 bases identical to TRBD1. With 5 bases clipped from V and 6 bases from J, the junction kept 4 bases outside the gene matches. Germline V CDR1 and CDR2: LNHNV, YYDKDF (reference sequence). The CDR3 consists of 13 residues. The CDR3 reads CATSWTGVDGYTF. The CDR3 DNA reads TGTGCCACCAGCTGGACAGGGGTGGATGGCTACACCTTC.

The chain uses TRBV28 and TRBJ2-7; 11 bases match TRBD2. J lost 4 bases, V lost 6 bases, and 11 bases had no gene match. The CDR3 consists of 16 residues. CDR1 and CDR2 from the germline V gene are MDHEN and SYDVKM. The CDR3 DNA reads as TGTGCCAGCAGGGATAGCGGGAGGGCCTTTTGGTACGAGCAGTACTTC. Translating it yields CASRDSGRAFWYEQYF.

The CDR3 here is CASSPTGRSSYNEQFF. CDR3 DNA sequence: TGTGCCAGCAGCCCCACGGGGAGGAGCTCCTACAATGAGCAGTTCTTC. V and J are TRBV7-9 and TRBJ2-1, with D perhaps matching TRBD2 (6 bases). This CDR3 contains 16 residues. V lost 5 bases and J lost 0, with 14 bases in between. The germline CDR1 and CDR2 sequences are SEHNR and FQNEAQ (reference sequence).

The chain links TRBV19 to TRBJ1-2, with D unresolved. The CDR3 has 15 amino acids. The germline V gene encodes CDR1 LNHDA and CDR2 SQIVND (reference sequence). Trimming took off 3 bases at V and 4 bases at J, with 15 bases between the two ends. The chain's CDR3 is CASSINGFQLYGYTF. In DNA form, the CDR3 reads TGTGCCAGTAGTATTAACGGGTTCCAACTCTATGGCTACACCTTC.

The V and J genes are TRBV27 and TRBJ2-1, with D perhaps matching TRBD2 (5 bases). V lost 1 base to trimming and J lost 0 bases, with 7 bases between them. The CDR3 sequence is 15 residues long. Per germline, CDR1 MNHEY and CDR2 SMNVEV (reference sequence). CDR3 region: CASSLLANSYNEQFF. The CDR3 bases are TGTGCCAGCAGTTTATTAGCGAACTCCTACAATGAGCAGTTCTTC.

The J gene is TRBJ2-1, the V gene TRBV4-2; 11 bases agree with TRBD2. In germline, CDR1 is LGHNA, CDR2 YNFKEQ. The CDR3 length is 15 residues. V lost 4 bases and J lost 9; bases outside the gene matches: 8. CDR3 DNA sequence: TGTGCCAGCAGCCTTCGGACTAGCGGGTTGGCTGAGCAGTTCTTC. This translates into CASSLRTSGLAEQFF.

The chain links TRBV28 to TRBJ2-7, with TRBD1 matching 8 bases. V lost 4 bases to trimming and J lost 4 bases; unmatched junction nucleotides: 6. CDR3 length: 14 residues. Germline CDR1 reads MDHEN; CDR2 reads SYDVKM. The CDR3 here is CASSSGTGVYEQYF. CDR3 in DNA: TGTGCCAGCAGTTCCGGGACAGGTGTTTACGAGCAGTACTTC. The entire variable domain, with the rest obtained from reference TRBV28 and TRBJ2-7, is as follows: DVKVTQSSRYLVKRTGEKVFLECVQDMDHENMFWYRQDPGLGLRLIYFSYDVKMKEKGDIPEGYSVSREKKERFSLILESASTNQTSMYLCASSSGTGVYEQYFGPGTRLTVT.

Worth noting for this clone: Germline and junction disagree at one end, which may indicate a read error. V gene TRBV5-1 combines with J gene TRBJ2-1; a possible D gene is TRBD2 (5 bases). This CDR3 has 13 residues. Germline V gives CDR1 SGHRS, CDR2 YFSETQ. The DNA for the CDR3 is TGCGCCAGCAGCTTGGGGACTGAACAACGGAAGGTCTTC. Translated: CASSLGTEQRKVF.

CDR3 amino acids: CASSLVIQETQYF. DNA for the CDR3: TGTGCCAGCAGCTTAGTAATCCAAGAGACCCAGTACTTC. The chain is built from TRBV7-9 and TRBJ2-5; D is uncertain. Looked up from germline, CDR1 is SEHNR and CDR2 is FQNEAQ (reference sequence). V lost 1 base and J lost 1, with 4 bases in between. The CDR3 extends over 13 amino acids.